The next 9 T cell receptor beta chains were all read from a single sample in a study of human T cells and chemical hapten exposure (dated by TCRdb to the early 2020s). The library was generated by RACE. The listed sequencing device is NextSeq 500. TCRdb passed the public sequencing reads through fastp at Q25 and MiXCR, retaining productive beta sequences. Rows are unified per CDR3 protein, each entry keeping the most common DNA and genes. The sample includes about 340,000 distinct CDR3 sequences, with around 7% observed a single time. Roughly 7.9% of the sample is in the top ten clones. Taken with the paper, the label for time point translates to: patch test 1, 2 weeks after DPC sensitization. In light of the paper, this sample's treatment or condition label describes: therapeutic diphenylcyclopropenone sensitization with weekly scalp DPC. Sequenced here: whole blood, sampled in connection with sensitization to the hapten diphenylcyclopropenone (DPC). The receptor source for this set is a woman younger than 30 with alopecia areata. Some clones in this sample may be carry-over from other donors' samples.

This clonotype was counted ten times or more. The chain joins TRBV27 to TRBJ2-3; 7 bases agree with TRBD1. J was trimmed by 2 bases and V by 0 bases; bases with no gene match: 5. This CDR3 is built from 16 residues. In germline, CDR1 is MNHEY, CDR2 SMNVEV (reference sequence). CDR3 loop: CASSLSTGPVTDTQYF. The CDR3 bases are TGTGCCAGCAGTTTATCGACAGGGCCAGTCACAGATACGCAGTATTTT.

This clonotype turned up a few times. The rearrangement uses TRBV2 and TRBJ2-3, with D possibly being TRBD2 (6 bases). The ends were cut back, 7 bases at V and 3 bases at J, with 11 bases in the middle. The germline V gene encodes CDR1 SNHLY and CDR2 FYNNEI. The CDR3 runs to 13 residues. The CDR3, as DNA: TGTGCCAGCATGATGGAGGGAACAGATACGCAGTATTTT. Translated, it gives CASMMEGTDTQYF.

This chain connects TRBV29-1 to TRBJ1-4; no firm D call. CDR3 length equals 11 residues. Germline CDR1 reads SQVTM; CDR2 reads ANQGSEA. The V and J ends lost 7 bases and 10 bases respectively, with 13 bases between them. As DNA, the CDR3 is TGCAGCGGGACGTCCTACGGAAAACTGTTTTTT. Its protein product is CSGTSYGKLFF.

J is TRBJ2-7 and V is TRBV7-2; a weak D match, TRBD1 (5 bases). Germline CDR1 SGHTA, CDR2 FQGNSA. Trimming left V 1 base short and J 2 bases short, with 18 bases between. The CDR3 is 17 amino acids. CDR3 residues: CASSLVTARPFAYEQYF. CDR3 nucleotides: TGTGCCAGCAGCTTAGTGACAGCCCGCCCGTTTGCCTACGAGCAGTACTTC.

This clonotype appeared a few times. The chain combines TRBV7-2 with TRBJ2-3, with TRBD2 as a possible D gene (6 bases). V lost 1 base to trimming and J lost 10 bases, with 21 bases between them. Germline CDR1 and CDR2: SGHTA and FQGNSA. The CDR3 extends over 16 amino acids. The CDR3 reads CASSLGDSQVSHSQYF. The CDR3 nucleotides read TGTGCCAGCAGCTTAGGGGACTCCCAAGTGTCACACTCGCAGTATTTT.

This clonotype has just a few counts. The chain joins TRBV6-2 or TRBV6-3 to TRBJ1-5; TRBD1 agrees at 8 bases. The trim removed 6 bases at V and 0 bases at J, leaving 13 bases unmatched. Germline CDR1 is MNHEY and CDR2 is SVGEGT. This CDR3 has 18 residues. CDR3 loop: CASRPSWTGHNSNQPQHF. CDR3 nucleotide sequence: TGTGCCAGCAGACCAAGCTGGACAGGGCACAATAGCAATCAGCCCCAGCATTTT.

The chain carries TRBV20-1 and TRBJ1-3, with D maybe TRBD1 (5 bases). Deletions cut 1 base from V and 2 bases from J, with 15 bases between. The CDR3 is made up of 16 amino acids. Germline CDR1 is DFQATT and CDR2 is SNEGSKA (reference sequence). In DNA form, the CDR3 reads TGCAGTGCTAGAGCATCTGGGGCACTGGCTGGAAACACCATATATTTT. Residues: CSARASGALAGNTIYF.

This clonotype has more than one count but fewer than ten. The V gene is TRBV25-1, the J gene TRBJ2-7, with a possible D match to TRBD1 (5 bases). Germline loops: CDR1 MGHDK, CDR2 SYGVNS. The germline V and J ends were trimmed by 3 bases and 0 bases, with 12 bases remaining between them. This CDR3 has 15 residues. The DNA of the CDR3 is TGTGCCAGCAGTGATGTACAGGCCAGCTCCTACGAGCAGTACTTC. This sequence encodes CASSDVQASSYEQYF.

This clonotype was observed a handful of times. The rearrangement joins TRBV20-1 to TRBJ2-1; D is unclear. The CDR3 has 13 amino acids. Trimming shortened V by 0 bases and J by 6 bases, and 9 bases separated the two germline ends. Germline CDR1 and CDR2: DFQATT and SNEGSKA (reference sequence). The CDR3 protein is CSAREGSGNEQFF. The CDR3 bases are TGCAGTGCTAGAGAAGGGTCTGGCAATGAGCAGTTCTTC.